This T cell receptor beta chain comes out of a study of OX40 agonist ivuxolimab in advanced cancers. Study context: Dose-escalation patients' cancers were hepatocellular carcinoma, melanoma, renal cell or head and neck cancer.

General study points: Compared with CD4+, CD8+ T cells on average had more expanded clones. Both CD4+ and CD8+ T cell populations in blood had undergone clonal expansion by week 6 at 0.1 to 3.0 mg/kg.

Comment on this clone: Its antigen remains unknown.

Method: immunoSEQ multiplex PCR; TCRdb's copy keeps in-frame clones and lacks some. The table has about 68,000 clones, 80% to 90% seen once. It was autoimmune disease history or systemic immunosuppression that excluded patients. This specimen was CD4+ or CD8+ T cells sorted from blood, taken in a trial of the OX40 agonist ivuxolimab. This receptor was taken from an adult with an advanced solid tumor such as melanoma, head and neck, liver or kidney cancer.

CDR3 amino acids: CAFDRRNTEAFF. CDR3 DNA: TGTGCTTTTGACAGGCGGAACACTGAAGCTTTCTTT. The chain joins TRBV30 to TRBJ1-1, with a tentative D call TRBD1 (6 bases). The CDR3 is 12 amino acids. The germline V gene encodes CDR1 GTSNPN and CDR2 SVGIG (reference sequence).